This entry features one TCR beta chain sequence. The CDR3 is 14 residues long. Trimming stripped 7 bases from V and 2 bases from J, with 13 bases between. These data come from a study of T-cell reconstitution after alpha-beta-depleted transplantation in children. The TCRbeta library was prepared with unique molecular identifiers. In TCRdb, the PCR reads were re-called with MiXCR into one record per CDR3 protein. This sample carries 350,000 to 450,000 distinct CDR3 sequences, around 21% of them seen once, and the ten largest clones take 3.8%. V gene TRBV12-3 or TRBV12-4 combines with J gene TRBJ2-3; D may be TRBD2 (6 bases). Here the sequenced sample was PBMCs from the stem cell graft donor, taken from the stem cell graft. This TCR derives from a human donor who donated a stem cell graft to a child with acute myeloid leukemia. The CDR3 bases are TGTGCCAGCACCCGGACTACCTACACAGATACGCAGTATTTT. Amino acids: CASTRTTYTDTQYF.